This T cell receptor beta chain was obtained from a study of cytomegalovirus exposure and HLA in healthy donors. General study points: The study listed approximately 160 cytomegalovirus-associated TCR beta chains. One later analysis, an examination of the 100 to 150 validation repertoires, found that first-cohort TCR clusters tended to co-occur in them.

Measured with immunoSEQ multiplex PCR; TCRdb has only the in-frame clones, and not every one. Among some 350,000 clones listed, around 90% were seen once. Germline V gene sequence: CDR1 SGHTA, CDR2 FQGTGA. V was shortened by 5 bases and J by 7 bases, with 12 bases between the two germline ends. This CDR3 has 14 residues. Details on this clone: Its specificity is not known.

The J gene is TRBJ1-6, the V gene TRBV7-3; D not certain. The TCR was taken from a woman in her thirties in good health and CMV-seropositive. The sequencing sample was made of PBMCs. CDR3 region: CASSTGARNSPLHF. CDR3 DNA sequence: TGTGCCAGCAGCACCGGCGCGCGGAATTCACCCCTCCACTTT. Full variable domain (rest looked up from reference TRBV7-3 and TRBJ1-6): GAGVSQTPSNKVTEKGKYVELRCDPISGHTALYWYRQSLGQGPEFLIYFQGTGAADDSGLPNDRFFAVRPEGSVSTLKIQRTERGDSAVYLCASSTGARNSPLHFGNGTRLTVT.